This TCR beta chain stems from a study of T cells in localized non-small cell lung cancer. Notes on the study in general: Tumor showed lower T cell clonality than uninvolved adjacent lung, where it was highest. Overall survival was longer when the density of T cells in the blood was higher.

The repertoire was sequenced with immunoSEQ multiplex PCR; TCRdb's copy has only in-frame clones and lacks some. Of under 1,500 clones in the sample, 22% were seen once. Trimming took 7 bases from V and 2 from J, leaving 17 bases between them. The CDR3 length is 15 residues. Germline-derived CDR1 and CDR2 are SGHNT and YENEEA. In regard to this clone: As yet, its antigen is unknown.

V gene TRBV11-3 combines with J gene TRBJ1-2, with D tentatively TRBD1 (6 bases). This material consisted of lung tumor tissue, taken before any cancer treatment. This receptor was taken from an older female donor with stage II squamous cell lung carcinoma. Here the CDR3 reads CASTQIGGLNYGYTF. CDR3 nucleotide sequence: TGTGCCAGCACCCAAATAGGGGGACTAAACTATGGCTACACCTTC.